This passage covers 4 T cell receptor beta chains from one sample sequenced in a study of T cell repertoires in aging, cancer and after chemotherapy. The template was genomic DNA from peripheral blood, not RNA. Rearranged V-D-J TRB sequences were amplified with a mixed TRB-A/B primer pool. TCRdb reanalysed the multiplex PCR reads using MiXCR and keeps one entry per CDR3 protein. The sample has a few thousand distinct CDR3 sequences; 55% to 70% are singletons. The sequenced sample was blood. The receptors stem from a human donor with a solid tumor.

This chain connects TRBV7-2 to TRBJ2-5; 7 positions agree with TRBD1. V shed 3 bases, J shed 6 bases, and the junction held 4 bases outside the gene matches. Germline V gene data show CDR1 as SGHTA and CDR2 as FQGNSA. CDR3 size: 13 residues. CDR3 in DNA: TGTGCCAGCAGCTTGACAGGGATACAGACCCAGTACTTC. Amino acid sequence: CASSLTGIQTQYF.

This sequence joins TRBV5-6 and TRBJ2-2, with D tentatively TRBD1 (5 bases). Germline values: CDR1 SGHDT, CDR2 YYEEEE. V was shortened by 3 bases and J by 4 bases, with 16 bases between the two germline ends. This CDR3 contains 16 residues. The DNA for the CDR3 is TGTGCCAGCAGCTACTCACCAGGGCAGGGCACCGGGGAGCTGTTTTTT. It specifies CASSYSPGQGTGELFF.

This chain connects TRBV5-4 to TRBJ1-1, with a possible D match to TRBD1 (5 bases). The CDR3 has 15 amino acids. From germline, CDR1 is SGHNT and CDR2 YYREEE (reference sequence). The V end lost 3 bases, the J end lost 0 bases, and 12 bases lay between the germline ends. CDR3 region: CASSSPAGVNTEAFF. The CDR3 DNA reads TGTGCCAGCAGCTCTCCGGCGGGGGTGAACACTGAAGCTTTCTTT.

The V gene is TRBV7-2, the J gene TRBJ2-3; D remains unclear. V dropped 1 base and J dropped 6 bases, with 11 bases sitting between them. Per germline, CDR1 SGHTA and CDR2 FQGNSA. The CDR3 is 14 amino acids. The CDR3 nucleotides read TGTGCCAGCAGCTTAGGTCTGACCTCCGATACGCAGTATTTT. Its protein is CASSLGLTSDTQYF.